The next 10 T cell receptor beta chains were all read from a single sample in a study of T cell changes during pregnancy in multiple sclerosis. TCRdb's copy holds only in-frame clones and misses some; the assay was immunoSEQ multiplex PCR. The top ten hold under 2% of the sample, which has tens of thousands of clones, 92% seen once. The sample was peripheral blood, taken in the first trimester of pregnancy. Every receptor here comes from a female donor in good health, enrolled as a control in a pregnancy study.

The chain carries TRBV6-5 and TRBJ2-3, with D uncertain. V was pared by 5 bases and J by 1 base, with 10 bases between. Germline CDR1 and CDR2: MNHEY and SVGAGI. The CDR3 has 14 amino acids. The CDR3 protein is CASSPSRGTDTQYF. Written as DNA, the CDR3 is TGTGCCAGCAGTCCCTCCCGGGGCACAGATACGCAGTATTTT.

This CDR3 is CASSPRGMPYEQYF. The CDR3 DNA follows: TGTGCCAGCAGCCCCAGGGGGATGCCCTACGAGCAGTACTTC. V gene TRBV11-3 combines with J gene TRBJ2-7; 7 bases are shared with TRBD1. The CDR3 loop spans 14 amino acids. CDR1 and CDR2 (germline): SGHNT, YENEEA. V lost 5 bases and J lost 2; bases outside the gene matches: 6.

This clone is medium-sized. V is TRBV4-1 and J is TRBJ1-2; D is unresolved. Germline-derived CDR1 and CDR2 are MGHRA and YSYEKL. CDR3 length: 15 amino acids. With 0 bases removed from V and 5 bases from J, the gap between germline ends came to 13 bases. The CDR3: CASSQDPNGDYGYTF. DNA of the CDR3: TGCGCCAGCAGCCAAGATCCGAACGGGGATTATGGCTACACCTTC.

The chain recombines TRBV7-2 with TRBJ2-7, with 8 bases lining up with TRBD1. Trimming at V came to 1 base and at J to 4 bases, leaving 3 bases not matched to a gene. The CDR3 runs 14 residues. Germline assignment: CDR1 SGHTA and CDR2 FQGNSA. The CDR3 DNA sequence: TGTGCCAGCAGCTTAGTTAGGACAGGGTACGAGCAGTACTTC. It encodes CASSLVRTGYEQYF. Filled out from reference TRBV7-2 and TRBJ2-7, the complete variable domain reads GAGVSQSPSNKVTEKGKDVELRCDPISGHTALYWYRQSLGQGLEFLIYFQGNSAPDKSGLPSDRFSAERTGGSVSTLTIQRTQQEDSAVYLCASSLVRTGYEQYFGPGTRLTVT.

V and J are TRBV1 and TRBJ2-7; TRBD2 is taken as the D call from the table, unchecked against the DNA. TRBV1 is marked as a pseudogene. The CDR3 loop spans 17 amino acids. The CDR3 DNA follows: TGCACCAGCAGCCCTCCAGGGACTAGCGTAACGGGCTACGAGCAGTACTTC. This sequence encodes CTSSPPGTSVTGYEQYF.

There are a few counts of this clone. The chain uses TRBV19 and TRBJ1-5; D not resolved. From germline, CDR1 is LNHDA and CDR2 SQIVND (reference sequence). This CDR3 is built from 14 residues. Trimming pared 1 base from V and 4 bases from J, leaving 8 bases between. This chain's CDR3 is CASSIVEGNQPQHF. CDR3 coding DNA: TGTGCCAGTAGTATAGTAGAGGGTAATCAGCCCCAGCATTTT.

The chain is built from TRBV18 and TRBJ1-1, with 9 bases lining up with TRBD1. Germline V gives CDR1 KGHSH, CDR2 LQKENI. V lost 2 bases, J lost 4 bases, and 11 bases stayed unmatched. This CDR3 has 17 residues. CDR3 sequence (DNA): TGTGCCAGCTCACCAGGGACAGGGTATATGTCAGGCACTGAAGCTTTCTTT. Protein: CASSPGTGYMSGTEAFF.

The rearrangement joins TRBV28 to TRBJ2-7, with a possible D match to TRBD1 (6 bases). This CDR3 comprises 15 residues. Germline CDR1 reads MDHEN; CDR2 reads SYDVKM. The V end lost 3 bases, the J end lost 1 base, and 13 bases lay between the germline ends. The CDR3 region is CASSFVTGASYEQYF. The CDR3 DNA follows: TGTGCCAGCAGTTTCGTGACAGGTGCTTCCTACGAGCAGTACTTC.

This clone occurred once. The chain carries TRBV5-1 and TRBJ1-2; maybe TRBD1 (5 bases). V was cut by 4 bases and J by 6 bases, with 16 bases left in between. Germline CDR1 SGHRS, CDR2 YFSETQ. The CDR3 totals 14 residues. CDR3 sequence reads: CASSTGQGIDGYTF. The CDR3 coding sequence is TGCGCCAGCAGCACCGGACAAGGGATCGATGGCTACACCTTC.

The CDR3 sequence: CASTTGQGVSYTF. CDR3 nucleotides: TGTGCCAGCACTACAGGACAGGGGGTTAGCTACACCTTC. V and J are TRBV6-5 and TRBJ1-2; 10 nucleotides line up with TRBD1. CDR3 length equals 13 residues. The J segment lost 9 bases and the V segment lost 7 bases, leaving 8 bases of the junction unmatched. Germline V gene sequence: CDR1 MNHEY, CDR2 SVGAGI.